Presented here are 18 T cell receptor beta chains from one specimen sequenced in a study of beta chain features in type 1 diabetes. Every isolated RNA sample was fully reverse transcribed, so sequencing captured expressed TCRB transcripts. The repertoire was sequenced with immunoSEQ multiplex PCR; TCRdb's copy has only in-frame clones and lacks some. The sample lists 150,000 to 200,000 clones, about an eighth occurring once. Sample: central memory CD4+ T cells from blood. These receptors came from a woman between 18 and 29 years old in good health.

This clone was seen only a few times. The rearrangement links TRBV2 to TRBJ2-3; D not certain. The V end lost 6 bases, the J end lost 0 bases, and 4 bases lay between the germline ends. CDR3 size: 12 residues. The germline V gene encodes CDR1 SNHLY and CDR2 FYNNEI. The CDR3 DNA follows: TGTGCCAGCAGCCGTAGCACAGATACGCAGTATTTT. Translating it yields CASSRSTDTQYF. Complete variable domain (other parts from reference TRBV2 and TRBJ2-3): EPEVTQTPSHQVTQMGQEVILRCVPISNHLYFYWYRQILGQKVEFLVSFYNNEISEKSEIFDDQFSVERPDGSNFTLKIRSTKLEDSAMYFCASSRSTDTQYFGPGTRLTVL.

This chain links TRBV5-1 with TRBJ2-3, with D unclear. Germline-derived CDR1 and CDR2 are SGHRS and YFSETQ. Trimming cost V 0 bases and J 1 base, with 6 bases left between them. This CDR3 contains 14 residues. CDR3 sequence (DNA): TGCGCCAGCAGCTTGGCGGCGGGCACAGATACGCAGTATTTT. This gives the protein CASSLAAGTDTQYF.

This clone turned up a few times. This chain uses TRBV5-1 with TRBJ2-1, with TRBD2 identical over 8 bases. Looked up from germline, CDR1 is SGHRS and CDR2 is YFSETQ. The CDR3 has 17 residues. Trimming at V came to 0 bases and at J to 5 bases, leaving 10 bases not matched to a gene. CDR3 sequence (DNA): TGCGCCAGCAGCTTGGACCTGGTGGCGGGAGGAAACAATGAGCAGTTCTTC. Translating gives CASSLDLVAGGNNEQFF.

This clone turned up a few times. The CDR3 nucleotides are TGTGCCATCAGTGAGTCTACTAGCGGGAGACTAATGGAGCAGTACTTC. It encodes CAISESTSGRLMEQYF. This sequence joins TRBV10-3 and TRBJ2-7; 11 nucleotides align to TRBD2. Germline V gene lookup returns CDR1 ENHRY and CDR2 SYGVKD. V gave up 0 bases and J gave up 7 bases; unmatched junction bases: 8. There are 16 residues in the CDR3.

This clone was counted only a few times. The chain uses TRBV20-1 and TRBJ2-1, with D perhaps TRBD2 (5 bases). Trimming took 8 bases from V and 9 from J, leaving 14 bases between them. In germline, CDR1 is DFQATT, CDR2 SNEGSKA (reference sequence). The CDR3 totals 11 residues. The CDR3 here is CSYEPAGEQFF. The CDR3 DNA reads TGCAGTTACGAGCCTGCGGGTGAGCAGTTCTTC.

This clone was observed a few times. This sequence joins TRBV29-1 and TRBJ2-1; possibly TRBD2 for D (6 bases). Germline assignment: CDR1 SQVTM and CDR2 ANQGSEA. The length of the CDR3 is 16 residues. Trimming removed 5 bases at V and 4 bases at J, with 21 bases between. DNA for the CDR3: TGCAGCGTTCAAACACTCGGGAGTCCCATTTACAATGAGCAGTTCTTC. It translates to CSVQTLGSPIYNEQFF.

At least ten counts were recorded for this clone. The V gene is TRBV4-3, the J gene TRBJ1-1, with a tentative D call TRBD1 (5 bases). Germline assignment: CDR1 LGHNA and CDR2 YSLEER. The V gene lost 1 base and the J gene lost 12 bases, with 18 bases spanning the gap. CDR3 size: 14 residues. CDR3 loop: CASSQVGDSWATFF. The DNA of the CDR3 is TGCGCCAGCAGCCAAGTTGGTGACAGTTGGGCAACTTTCTTT.

The chain uses TRBV9 and TRBJ2-1; TRBD1 matches 10 bases. CDR3 size: 15 residues. Germline CDR1 SGDLS, CDR2 YYNGEE. Unmatched junction bases numbered 15, after V lost 3 bases and J lost 15 bases. The CDR3 sequence: CASSDSQTGGLDSFF. CDR3 coding DNA: TGTGCCAGCAGCGACTCCCAGACAGGGGGCTTAGATTCGTTCTTC.

CDR3 coding DNA: TGTGCCATCAGTGGGTCGTTAGCGAGGTCCTACAATGAGCAGTTCTTC. The encoded protein is CAISGSLARSYNEQFF. The chain carries TRBV10-3 and TRBJ2-1, with D possibly TRBD2 on 5 matching bases. V was clipped by 4 bases and J by 1 base, with 14 bases between them. This CDR3 comprises 16 residues. Germline CDR1 is ENHRY and CDR2 is SYGVKD.

This clone was seen a handful of times. The chain links TRBV15 to TRBJ2-5; D perhaps matches TRBD2 (5 bases). The CDR3 is made up of 16 amino acids. The germline V gene encodes CDR1 LNHNV and CDR2 YYDKDF (reference sequence). V lost 1 base and J 3 bases, leaving 15 bases between the germline ends. The CDR3 loop is CATSRVGGNGEETQYF. The CDR3 bases are TGTGCCACCAGCAGAGTGGGTGGGAACGGGGAAGAGACCCAGTACTTC.

This chain uses TRBV7-9 with TRBJ2-1; 8 bases fit TRBD1. V lost 6 bases, J lost 6 bases, and 4 bases stayed unmatched. CDR1 is SEHNR and CDR2 is FQNEAQ in the germline V gene (reference sequence). CDR3 size: 13 residues. The CDR3 here is CASRITGGNEQFF. The CDR3 DNA reads TGTGCCAGCAGGATAACAGGGGGCAATGAGCAGTTCTTC. The full variable domain, its missing parts supplied by reference TRBV7-9 and TRBJ2-1, is DTGVSQNPRHKITKRGQNVTFRCDPISEHNRLYWYRQTLGQGPEFLTYFQNEAQLEKSRLLSDRFSAERPKGSFSTLEIQRTEQGDSAMYLCASRITGGNEQFFGPGTRLTVL.

The sample holds a few counts of this clone. V is TRBV9 and J is TRBJ1-5; 7 bases fit TRBD1. The CDR3 has 15 residues. Per the germline V gene, CDR1 is SGDLS and CDR2 is YYNGEE. V trimming: 3 bases; J trimming: 2 bases; junction bases outside the gene matches: 5. The CDR3 nucleotides are TGTGCCAGCAGCGGACAGGGAAATGGCAATCAGCCCCAGCATTTT. Protein: CASSGQGNGNQPQHF.

The V and J genes are TRBV5-6 and TRBJ2-5; 10 bases are shared with TRBD2. The length of the CDR3 is 15 residues. J gave up 5 bases and V 1 base, and 5 bases lay outside the gene matches. Germline V CDR1 and CDR2: SGHDT, YYEEEE. The CDR3 protein is CASSLLGLAIETQYF. CDR3 nucleotides: TGTGCCAGCAGCTTGTTGGGACTAGCGATCGAGACCCAGTACTTC.

The chain couples TRBV25-1 to TRBJ2-3; TRBD2 aligns across 11 bases. The CDR3 is made up of 15 amino acids. Germline V gives CDR1 MGHDK, CDR2 SYGVNS. The V gene end was trimmed by 2 bases and the J gene end by 5 bases; junction bases not matched to a gene: 3. CDR3 region: CASSETSGRGDTQYF. The DNA of the CDR3 is TGTGCCAGCAGTGAAACTAGCGGGAGAGGAGATACGCAGTATTTT. The full variable domain, with the rest looked up from reference TRBV25-1 and TRBJ2-3, is EADIYQTPRYLVIGTGKKITLECSQTMGHDKMYWYQQDPGMELHLIHYSYGVNSTEKGDLSSESTVSRIRTEHFPLTLESARPSHTSQYLCASSETSGRGDTQYFGPGTRLTVL.

The chain joins TRBV7-2 to TRBJ2-5; D is perhaps TRBD1 (5 bases). Germline CDR1 and CDR2: SGHTA and FQGNSA. The CDR3 runs 15 residues. Trimming took 1 base from V and 5 from J, leaving 14 bases between them. CDR3 sequence reads: CASSLEGLSRETQYF. CDR3 coding DNA: TGTGCCAGCAGCTTAGAGGGGTTGAGTAGGGAGACCCAGTACTTC.

This clone was seen at least ten times. This sequence joins TRBV9 and TRBJ2-1, with no clear D. The CDR3 has 14 amino acids. Per the germline V gene, CDR1 is SGDLS and CDR2 is YYNGEE. The V end was cut by 0 bases, the J end by 10 bases, with 14 bases between. CDR3 coding DNA: TGTGCCAGCAGCGTAGATCCCAGTAGCAAAGAGCAGTTCTTC. Its protein product is CASSVDPSSKEQFF.

The chain links TRBV20-1 to TRBJ2-1; 7 bases line up with TRBD2. The CDR3 extends over 11 amino acids. CDR1 DFQATT and CDR2 SNEGSKA come from the germline V gene (reference sequence). Losses at the gene ends were 3 bases for V and 12 bases for J; bases not matched to a gene: 5. As DNA, the CDR3 is TGCAGTGCTAGCCCTAGCGGTGCGCAGTTCTTC. Translated, it gives CSASPSGAQFF.

In this sample, this clone turned up a few times. The rearrangement uses TRBV7-8 and TRBJ1-2; TRBD1 matches at 9 bases. Germline values: CDR1 SGHVS, CDR2 FQNEAQ. This CDR3 comprises 13 residues. The ends lost 6 bases at V and 5 bases at J; junction bases unmatched: 4. CDR3 sequence: CASRTDRGYGYTF. The CDR3 DNA reads TGTGCCAGCAGAACGGACAGGGGTTATGGCTACACCTTC.